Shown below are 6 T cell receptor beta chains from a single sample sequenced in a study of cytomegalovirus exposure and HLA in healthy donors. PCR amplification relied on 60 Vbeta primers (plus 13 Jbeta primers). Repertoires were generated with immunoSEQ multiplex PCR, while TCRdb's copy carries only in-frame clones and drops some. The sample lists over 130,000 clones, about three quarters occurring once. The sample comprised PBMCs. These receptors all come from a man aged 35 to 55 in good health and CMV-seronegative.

The CDR3 DNA reads as TGCAGCGCCGGACACCTGGGACAGTCCTACGAGCAGTACTTC. This sequence encodes CSAGHLGQSYEQYF. The chain uses TRBV29-1 and TRBJ2-7; 7 bases fit TRBD1. The J segment lost 1 base and the V segment lost 7 bases, leaving 10 bases of the junction unmatched. CDR1 is SQVTM and CDR2 is ANQGSEA in the germline V gene. The CDR3 has 14 amino acids.

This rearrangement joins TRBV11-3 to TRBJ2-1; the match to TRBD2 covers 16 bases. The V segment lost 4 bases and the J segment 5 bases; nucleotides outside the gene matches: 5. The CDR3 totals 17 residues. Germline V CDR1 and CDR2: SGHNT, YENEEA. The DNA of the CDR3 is TGTGCCAGCAGCTGGGGGACTAGCGGGAGGGGCCACAATGAGCAGTTCTTC. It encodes CASSWGTSGRGHNEQFF.

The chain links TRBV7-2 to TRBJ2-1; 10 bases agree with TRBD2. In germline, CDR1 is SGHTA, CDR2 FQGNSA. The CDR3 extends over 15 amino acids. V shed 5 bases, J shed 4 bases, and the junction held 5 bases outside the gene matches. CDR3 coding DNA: TGTGCCAGCAGCAATCTAGCGGGAGCGTACAATGAGCAGTTCTTC. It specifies CASSNLAGAYNEQFF.

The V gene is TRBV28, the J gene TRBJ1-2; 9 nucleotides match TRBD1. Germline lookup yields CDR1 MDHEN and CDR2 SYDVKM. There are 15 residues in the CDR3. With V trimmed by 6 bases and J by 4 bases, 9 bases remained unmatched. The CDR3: CASRPTGGGSYGYTF. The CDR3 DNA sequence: TGTGCCAGCAGGCCGACAGGGGGGGGGAGCTATGGCTACACCTTC.

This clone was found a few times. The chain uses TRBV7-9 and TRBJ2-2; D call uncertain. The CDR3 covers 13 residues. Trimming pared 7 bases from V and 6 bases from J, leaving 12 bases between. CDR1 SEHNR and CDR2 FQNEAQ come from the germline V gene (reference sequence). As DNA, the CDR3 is TGTGCCAGCATCCCAGATGGTTCCGGGGAGCTGTTTTTT. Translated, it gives CASIPDGSGELFF.

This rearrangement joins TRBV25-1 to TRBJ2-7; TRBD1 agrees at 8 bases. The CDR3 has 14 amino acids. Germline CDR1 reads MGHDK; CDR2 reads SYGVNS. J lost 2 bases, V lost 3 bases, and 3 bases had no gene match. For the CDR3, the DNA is TGTGCCAGCAGTGACAGGGGGCCTACCTACGAGCAGTACTTC. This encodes CASSDRGPTYEQYF.